The sequence of this T cell receptor beta chain was determined in a study of Graves' ophthalmopathy and Graves' hyperthyroidism. This clonotype was recorded at least ten times. Scientists amplified the TCR beta CDR3 regions from RNA transcripts. After a first-round RT-PCR with HTBI primers, a second-round multiplex PCR was run. TCRdb reprocessed the multiplex PCR reads with MiXCR, giving one entry per CDR3 protein. The sample lists tens of thousands of distinct CDR3 sequences, around half occurring once. This CDR3 has 15 residues. Between the trimmed V and J ends, which lost 4 bases and 1 base, there was a span of 14 bases. Germline V gene data show CDR1 as MNHNS and CDR2 as SASEGT.

The clonotype was recovered from an adult man with Graves' ophthalmopathy. The chain recombines TRBV6-1 with TRBJ2-7; weak D call: TRBD2 (6 bases). Specimen: peripheral blood. The CDR3 nucleotides are TGTGCCAGCAGTGTTGGAGGGGTGGGATCCTACGAGCAGTACTTC. Translation gives CASSVGGVGSYEQYF.